A selection of T cell receptor beta chains follows, all from one sample in a study of T cell changes during pregnancy in multiple sclerosis. Method: immunoSEQ multiplex PCR; TCRdb's copy keeps in-frame clones and lacks some. Here the sample spans about 54,000 clones, around 90% being singletons. Here the sequenced sample was peripheral blood, taken after pregnancy. These receptor sequences come from a female donor in good health, enrolled as a control in a pregnancy study. Both conserved end residues are part of each CDR3. The D gene is left open where the match is weak.

cdr3_length,d_call,v_call,j_call,cdr3_nt,cdr3_aa
14,-,TRBV10-3,TRBJ2-7,TGTGCCATCTCACCCGCAGGGAGGTACTACGAGCAGTACTTC,CAISPAGRYYEQYF
15,-,TRBV19,TRBJ1-4,TGTGCCAGTAGTTTAACAGGTGCAACTAATGAAAAACTGTTTTTT,CASSLTGATNEKLFF
13,TRBD2,TRBV9,TRBJ2-1,TGTGCCAGCAGCGTACTAGCGGGCAATGAGCAGTTCTTC,CASSVLAGNEQFF
16,TRBD1,TRBV15,TRBJ1-2,TGTGCCACCAGAACTGGACAGGGCCTGGCTACCTATGGCTACACCTTC,CATRTGQGLATYGYTF
17,-,TRBV19,TRBJ1-1,TGTGCCAGTAGTTGGGGTCCGCGGACAGCCCTGAACACTGAAGCTTTCTTT,CASSWGPRTALNTEAFF
15,TRBD1,TRBV5-1,TRBJ1-6,TGCGCCAGCAGCTTGGTGGGGACAGGGAATTCACCCCTCCACTTT,CASSLVGTGNSPLHF
11,TRBD1,TRBV20-1,TRBJ1-1,TGCAGTGCTAGAGAAAACAGGGGAGCTTTCTTT,CSARENRGAFF
14,TRBD1,TRBV6-1,TRBJ2-7,TGTGCCAGCACCCTGACGGGACAGGCCTACGAGCAGTACTTC,CASTLTGQAYEQYF
18,-,TRBV5-1,TRBJ2-7,TGCGCCAGCAGCTTCCCCTTGGGGAAAGGACAGGGAGGGTACGAGCAGTACTTC,CASSFPLGKGQGGYEQYF
10,-,TRBV20-1,TRBJ1-1,TGCAGTGGGGGGGGTGGGGAAGCTTTCTTT,CSGGGGEAFF
12,-,TRBV4-3,TRBJ2-1,TGCGCCAGCAGCCAAGGGAGGGAGCCCGCGTTCTTC,CASSQGREPAFF
11,-,TRBV30,TRBJ2-1,TGTGCCTGGAGTGCCGACAATGAGCAGTTCTTC,CAWSADNEQFF
15,-,TRBV5-4,TRBJ2-3,TGTGCCAGCAGCTTCGGGGGGCCAACCACAGATACGCAGTATTTT,CASSFGGPTTDTQYF
15,-,TRBV19,TRBJ1-4,TGTGCCAGTACCACCGGGAGGTCAACTAATGAAAAACTGTTTTTT,CASTTGRSTNEKLFF
15,-,TRBV19,TRBJ1-2,TGTGCCAGTATACCTACAGGGAACGTTTACTATGGCTACACCTTC,CASIPTGNVYYGYTF